The clone carrying this T cell receptor beta chain was recorded many times. Its antigen remains unknown. Germline CDR1 reads GTSNPN; CDR2 reads SVGIG (reference sequence). This CDR3 region has 14 residues. The V and J ends lost 3 bases and 1 base respectively, with 12 bases between them. Breast cancer patients provided tissue from their axillary draining lymph nodes. This specimen belongs to a study of breast tumors, draining lymph nodes, adjacent tissues. Each CDR3 protein is one row after TCRdb ran MiXCR on the multiplex PCR reads. The sample has about 200,000 distinct CDR3 sequences; approximately 31% are singletons. Study conclusions and caveats: Compared with lymph nodes, tumors were less diverse; compared with nontumor tissue, more. Findings are consistent with lymph node origin and intratumoral expansion of most tumor T cells.

The chain links TRBV30 to TRBJ2-5; D is tentatively TRBD1 or TRBD2 (5 bases each). This TCR came from a female donor with breast cancer. Some clones in this sample may be carry-over from other donors' samples. Sequencing input: axillary lymph node tissue. CDR3 DNA: TGTGCCTGGAGAGACAACGGGGCCCAAGAGACCCAGTACTTC. This encodes CAWRDNGAQETQYF.